This T cell receptor beta chain was identified during a study of T-cell reconstitution after alpha-beta-depleted transplantation in children. General study results and limits: About two months after transplant, alpha-beta T cells reportedly came from several hundred expanded graft clones.

Unique molecular identifiers were incorporated during preparation of the TCRbeta library. TCRdb called the PCR reads again in MiXCR, with one record for every CDR3 protein. This sample carries hundreds of thousands of distinct CDR3 sequences, 13% of them seen once, and the ten largest clones take around 0.76%. The V end was cut by 4 bases, the J end by 4 bases, with 10 bases between. The germline gives CDR1 SGHDT, CDR2 YYEEEE. This CDR3 region has 13 residues. This clonotype was detected only a few times. Its specificity is unknown. Specimen: PBMCs, collected before TCRalphabeta/CD19-depleted stem cell transplant. This clonotype was sampled from a girl aged 2 to 10 with congenital amegakaryocytic thrombocytopenia, due to receive a stem cell transplant. The chain joins TRBV5-6 to TRBJ2-3, with D possibly matching TRBD2 (6 bases). CDR3 sequence (DNA): TGTGCCAGCAGCCATGGGACTGCAGATACGCAGTATTTT. It is translated as CASSHGTADTQYF.